The entry that follows covers one TCR beta chain sequence. This entry is derived from a study of cytomegalovirus exposure and HLA in healthy donors. Clones were read by immunoSEQ multiplex PCR, and TCRdb kept only the in-frame ones, dropping some. The sample lists 150,000 to 200,000 clones, about 82% occurring once. Germline CDR1 SGHRS, CDR2 YFSETQ. The CDR3 totals 15 residues. V was cut by 3 bases and J by 3 bases, with 16 bases left in between. The chain joins TRBV5-1 to TRBJ2-7; possible D gene TRBD1, 5 bases. Sequencing used PBMCs. The TCR comes from a woman in her late teens or twenties in good health and CMV-seronegative. CDR3 residues: CASSWQQDRVYEQYF. The CDR3, as DNA: TGCGCCAGCAGCTGGCAACAGGACCGCGTCTACGAGCAGTACTTC. The full variable domain, with the rest looked up from reference TRBV5-1 and TRBJ2-7, is KAGVTQTPRYLIKTRGQQVTLSCSPISGHRSVSWYQQTPGQGLQFLFEYFSETQRNKGNFPGRFSGRQFSNSRSEMNVSTLELGDSALYLCASSWQQDRVYEQYFGPGTRLTVT.